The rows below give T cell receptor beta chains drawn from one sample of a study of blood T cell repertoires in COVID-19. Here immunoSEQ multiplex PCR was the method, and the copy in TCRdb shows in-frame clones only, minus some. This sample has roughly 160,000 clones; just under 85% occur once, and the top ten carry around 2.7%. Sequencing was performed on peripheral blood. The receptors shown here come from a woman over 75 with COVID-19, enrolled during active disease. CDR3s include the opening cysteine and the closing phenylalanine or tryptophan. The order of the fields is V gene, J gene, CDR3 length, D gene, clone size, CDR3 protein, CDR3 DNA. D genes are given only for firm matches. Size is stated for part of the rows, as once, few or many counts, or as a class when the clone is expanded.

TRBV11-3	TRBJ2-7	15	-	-	CASSSPMLGHYEQYF	TGTGCCAGCAGCTCTCCTATGTTGGGCCACTACGAGCAGTACTTC
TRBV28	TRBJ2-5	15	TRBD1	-	CASSLLGTGSGAQYF	TGTGCCAGCAGTTTATTGGGGACAGGGTCCGGGGCCCAGTACTTC
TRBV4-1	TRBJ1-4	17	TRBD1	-	CASSQDNRGLGNEKLFF	TGCGCCAGCAGCCAAGACAACAGGGGGCTAGGCAATGAAAAACTGTTTTTT
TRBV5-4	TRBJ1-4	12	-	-	CASSLPDEKLFF	TGTGCCAGCAGCTTACCGGATGAAAAACTGTTTTTT
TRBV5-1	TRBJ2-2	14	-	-	CASTLTENTGELFF	TGCGCCAGCACTCTCACAGAGAACACCGGGGAGCTGTTTTTT
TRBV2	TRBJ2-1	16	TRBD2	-	CASRALTSGAGNEQFF	TGTGCCAGCAGGGCCCTGACTAGCGGGGCCGGCAATGAGCAGTTCTTC
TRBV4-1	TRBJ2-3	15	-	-	CASSQVGVDTDTQYF	TGCGCCAGCAGCCAAGTCGGAGTTGACACAGATACGCAGTATTTT
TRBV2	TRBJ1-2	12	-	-	CASSRQGHGYTF	TGTGCCAGCAGTCGCCAGGGTCATGGCTACACCTTC
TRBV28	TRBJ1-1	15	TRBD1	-	CASSLTQGGGTEAFF	TGTGCCAGCAGTCTCACGCAGGGGGGTGGGACTGAAGCTTTCTTT
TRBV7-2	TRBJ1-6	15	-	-	CASWGGRGPGSPLHF	TGTGCCAGCTGGGGGGGGAGGGGACCTGGGTCACCCCTCCACTTT
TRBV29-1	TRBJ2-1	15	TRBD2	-	CSAHGGLGSYNEQFF	TGCAGCGCCCACGGCGGACTAGGGAGCTACAATGAGCAGTTCTTC
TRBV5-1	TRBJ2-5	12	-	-	CASSREGETQYF	TGCGCCAGCAGTCGCGAGGGAGAGACCCAGTACTTC
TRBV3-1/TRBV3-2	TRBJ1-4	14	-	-	CASSPPGVAEKLFF	TGTGCCAGCAGCCCCCCGGGGGTGGCTGAAAAACTGTTTTTT
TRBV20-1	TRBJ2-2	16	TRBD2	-	CSASPPSGGDTGELFF	TGCAGTGCTAGTCCCCCGAGCGGGGGGGACACCGGGGAGCTGTTTTTT
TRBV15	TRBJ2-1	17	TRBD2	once	CATSRELASGSYNEQFF	TGTGCCACCAGCAGAGAGTTAGCTAGCGGGAGCTACAATGAGCAGTTCTTC
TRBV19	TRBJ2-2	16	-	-	CASSIRFQIRSGELFF	TGTGCCAGTAGTATCCGGTTCCAAATACGGTCCGGGGAGCTGTTTTTT
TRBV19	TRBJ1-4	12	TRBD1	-	CASSLDRGKLFF	TGTGCCAGTAGCCTCGACAGGGGAAAACTGTTTTTT
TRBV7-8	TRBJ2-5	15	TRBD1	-	CASSLARDRLETQYF	TGTGCCAGCAGCTTAGCGAGGGACAGGTTGGAGACCCAGTACTTC
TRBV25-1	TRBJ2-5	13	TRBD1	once	CASRQGAIETQYF	TGTGCCAGCAGGCAGGGGGCCATTGAGACCCAGTACTTC
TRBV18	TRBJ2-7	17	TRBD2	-	CASSPRLAGGPPYEQYF	TGTGCCAGCTCACCAAGGCTAGCGGGGGGGCCCCCCTACGAGCAGTACTTC
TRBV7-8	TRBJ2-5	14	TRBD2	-	CASSRGLAEETQYF	TGTGCCAGCAGCCGTGGGCTAGCGGAAGAGACCCAGTACTTC
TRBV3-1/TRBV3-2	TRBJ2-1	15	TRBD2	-	CASSRSGRAPGEQFF	TGTGCCAGCAGCCGTAGCGGGAGGGCCCCAGGAGAGCAGTTCTTC
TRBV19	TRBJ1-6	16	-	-	CASSLGPSSYNSPLHF	TGTGCCAGTAGTCTGGGGCCTAGCTCCTATAATTCACCCCTCCACTTT
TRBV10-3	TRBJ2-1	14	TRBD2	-	CAISVVGGLGEQFF	TGTGCCATCAGTGTAGTGGGAGGGCTTGGTGAGCAGTTCTTC
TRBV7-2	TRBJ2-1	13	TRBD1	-	CASSFDRGTEQFF	TGTGCCAGCAGCTTTGACAGGGGAACTGAGCAGTTCTTC
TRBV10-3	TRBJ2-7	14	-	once	CAIQPRQGKGEQYF	TGTGCCATCCAGCCAAGGCAGGGGAAGGGCGAGCAGTACTTC
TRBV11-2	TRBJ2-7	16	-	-	CASTLSGAVRSSAQYF	TGTGCCAGCACGTTGTCTGGGGCAGTAAGGAGCAGTGCGCAGTACTTC
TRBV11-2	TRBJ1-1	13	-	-	CASREQGNTEAFF	TGTGCCAGCAGGGAACAGGGGAACACTGAAGCTTTCTTT